This T cell receptor (beta chain) was retrieved from a study of T cells after yellow fever vaccination. About the research overall: Preparing low-cell-number fractions relied on SMART-Seq v4 Ultra Low Input. Overall study results and limits: Post-booster samples contained most primary-vaccination clones (approximately 97% CD4, about 90% CD8).

A remark on this clonotype: The antigen is unknown.

The CDR3 has 12 residues. The germline V and J ends were trimmed by 4 bases and 7 bases, with 8 bases remaining between them. Germline V gene sequence: CDR1 SGHTA, CDR2 FQGNSA. 5'RACE template switching added a universal primer site and UMIs to TCR cDNA. TCRdb ran MiXCR on the 5' RACE reads and lists one entry per CDR3 protein. The table lists 200,000 to 250,000 distinct CDR3 sequences, about 3% of them singletons, with approximately 3.5% in the top ten. The V gene is TRBV7-2, the J gene TRBJ2-1; TRBD1 might be the D (6 bases). The clonotype originates from a man aged 18 to 29 who received the YFV17D yellow fever vaccine. This sample comprised CD4+ T cells sorted from PBMCs, obtained 10 days after the yellow fever booster vaccination. CDR3 bases: TGTGCCAGCAGCTATCAGGGGAATGAGCAGTTCTTC. Translated: CASSYQGNEQFF. The full variable domain, rest sourced from reference TRBV7-2 and TRBJ2-1, is GAGVSQSPSNKVTEKGKDVELRCDPISGHTALYWYRQSLGQGLEFLIYFQGNSAPDKSGLPSDRFSAERTGGSVSTLTIQRTQQEDSAVYLCASSYQGNEQFFGPGTRLTVL.